The 23 T cell receptor beta chains reported below all come from one sample, sequenced in a study of a mutant IDH1 vaccine in newly diagnosed glioma. Described time point: week 47, end of study. Topical imiquimod accompanied each vaccine dose, which consisted of 300 ug of mutant IDH1 20-mer peptide. Sequenced by immunoSEQ multiplex PCR; TCRdb stores in-frame clones only, minus some. The sample contains tens of thousands of clones, 82% of which appear only once. Which antigens these TCRs recognize remains unknown. The source was PBMCs, collected from a glioma patient whose treatment included an IDH1 peptide vaccine. The receptors come from a man younger than 35 with glioma. Some clones in this sample may be carry-over from other donors' samples.

This chain joins TRBV19 and TRBJ1-2; D is possibly TRBD1 (5 bases). The CDR3 has 12 amino acids. The V and J ends lost 1 base and 7 bases respectively, with 7 bases between them. Per germline, CDR1 LNHDA and CDR2 SQIVND (reference sequence). DNA of the CDR3: TGTGCCAGTAGTATAGTCGGGGGTGGCTACACCTTC. Amino acid sequence: CASSIVGGGYTF.

The genes are TRBV19 and TRBJ1-5; TRBD1 matches at 7 bases. This CDR3 comprises 14 residues. Trimming took 7 bases from V and 1 from J; bases not matched to a gene: 4. The V gene's germline CDR1 is LNHDA and CDR2 SQIVND (reference sequence). The CDR3: CASTLGGSNQPQHF. The CDR3 region has the DNA TGTGCCAGTACCCTAGGGGGCAGCAATCAGCCCCAGCATTTT. Variable domain in full (rest from reference TRBV19 and TRBJ1-5): DGGITQSPKYLFRKEGQNVTLSCEQNLNHDAMYWYRQDPGQGLRLIYYSQIVNDFQKGDIAEGYSVSREKKESFPLTVTSAQKNPTAFYLCASTLGGSNQPQHFGDGTRLSIL.

This chain joins TRBV7-6 and TRBJ2-3; 10 nucleotides line up with TRBD2. The CDR3 covers 16 residues. Losses at the gene ends were 5 bases for V and 4 bases for J; bases not matched to a gene: 9. Germline V gene lookup returns CDR1 SGHVS and CDR2 FNYEAQ. In nucleotides, the CDR3 is TGTGCCAGCAGCCGCCAACTAGCGGGGACGGCAGATACGCAGTATTTT. Protein sequence: CASSRQLAGTADTQYF.

This chain links TRBV29-1 with TRBJ2-6; no clear D. Germline CDR1 and CDR2: SQVTM and ANQGSEA. This CDR3 region has 13 residues. V was shortened by 0 bases and J by 4 bases, with 4 bases between the two germline ends. Written as DNA, the CDR3 is TGCAGCGTTGAAGAGGCGGGGGCCAACGTCCTGACTTTC. Protein sequence: CSVEEAGANVLTF.

This clone was recorded a few times. The rearrangement links TRBV6-5 to TRBJ2-4; a possible D gene is TRBD1 (5 bases). Germline-derived CDR1 and CDR2 are MNHEY and SVGAGI. Trimming shortened V by 8 bases and J by 0 bases, and 11 bases separated the two germline ends. This CDR3 contains 14 residues. The CDR3 loop is CASAPGQAKNIQYF. In DNA, the CDR3 is TGTGCCAGCGCCCCCGGACAAGCCAAAAACATTCAGTACTTC.

This clone has a single count. The J gene is TRBJ1-2, the V gene TRBV2; D is uncertain. Trimming removed 2 bases at V and 8 bases at J, with 12 bases between. From germline, CDR1 is SNHLY and CDR2 FYNNEI. This CDR3 has 13 residues. The CDR3 loop reads CASSERSLWGYTF. The DNA of the CDR3 is TGTGCCAGCAGTGAAAGGTCCCTTTGGGGCTACACCTTC.

This sequence joins TRBV7-2 and TRBJ2-5; possibly TRBD1 for D (7 bases). This CDR3 comprises 13 residues. V dropped 6 bases and J dropped 4 bases, with 12 bases sitting between them. CDR1 and CDR2 from the germline V gene are SGHTA and FQGNSA. The CDR3 is CASRRQGGETQYF. The CDR3 DNA is TGTGCCAGCAGACGACAGGGAGGAGAGACCCAGTACTTC.

V usage is TRBV18 and J usage is TRBJ2-1; 14 nucleotides agree with TRBD2. Looked up from germline, CDR1 is KGHSH and CDR2 is LQKENI. The CDR3 spans 15 residues. The V and J ends lost 6 bases and 8 bases, in that order; junction bases with no gene match: 6. CDR3: CASSLGLAGGDEQFF. In nucleotides, the CDR3 is TGTGCCAGCTCGCTCGGACTAGCGGGAGGTGATGAGCAGTTCTTC.

This chain links TRBV5-4 with TRBJ2-7, with TRBD1 identical over 9 bases. This CDR3 spans 14 amino acids. J lost 2 bases, V lost 4 bases, and 4 bases had no gene match. The germline V gene has CDR1 SGHNT and CDR2 YYREEE (reference sequence). Here the CDR3 reads CASSRQGGPYEQYF. CDR3 bases: TGTGCCAGCAGCCGACAGGGGGGTCCCTACGAGCAGTACTTC. Full variable domain (remainder filled in from reference TRBV5-4 and TRBJ2-7): ETGVTQSPTHLIKTRGQQVTLRCSSQSGHNTVSWYQQALGQGPQFIFQYYREEENGRGNFPPRFSGLQFPNYSSELNVNALELDDSALYLCASSRQGGPYEQYFGPGTRLTVT.

CDR3 sequence reads: CASSLGGQHTEAFF. The CDR3 nucleotides are TGTGCCAGCAGCTTGGGGGGACAGCACACTGAAGCTTTCTTT. V gene TRBV5-6 combines with J gene TRBJ1-1, with 7 bases aligning to TRBD1. V lost 0 bases, J lost 3 bases, and 2 bases stayed unmatched. CDR1 is SGHDT, CDR2 YYEEEE, per germline. The CDR3 totals 14 residues.

This chain links TRBV19 with TRBJ2-7; 9 bases line up with TRBD1. There are 13 residues in the CDR3. Losses at the gene ends were 3 bases for V and 5 bases for J; bases not matched to a gene: 2. CDR1 is LNHDA and CDR2 is SQIVND in the germline V gene (reference sequence). CDR3 loop: CASSMRQGDEQYF. CDR3 sequence (DNA): TGTGCCAGTAGTATGCGACAGGGGGACGAGCAGTACTTC.

The chain has TRBV7-2 and TRBJ2-7, with a weak D call TRBD1 (6 bases). V shed 7 bases and J shed 0 bases, with 10 bases lying between them. The CDR3 totals 13 residues. Germline values: CDR1 SGHTA, CDR2 FQGNSA. CDR3 DNA: TGTGCCAGCAAAGGGACATCCTCCTACGAGCAGTACTTC. Amino acid sequence: CASKGTSSYEQYF.

The chain links TRBV11-2 to TRBJ2-1; D call uncertain. The germline V gene has CDR1 SGHAT and CDR2 FQNNGV. Trimming removed 0 bases from V and 0 bases from J, with 3 bases in between. This CDR3 spans 14 amino acids. CDR3 bases: TGTGCCAGCAGCTTAGAAAGCTCCTACAATGAGCAGTTCTTC. This sequence encodes CASSLESSYNEQFF.

The genes are TRBV30 and TRBJ2-5, with TRBD1 matching 7 bases. Trimming cost V 2 bases and J 6 bases; bases outside gene matches: 12. Germline CDR1 and CDR2: GTSNPN and SVGIG (reference sequence). The CDR3 has 15 amino acids. In DNA, the CDR3 is TGTGCCTGGAGTAGTCAGTGGCAGGGGGTGAAGACCCAGTACTTC. It translates to CAWSSQWQGVKTQYF.

CDR3 sequence reads: CASRMGRSPYEQYF. In DNA form, the CDR3 reads TGTGCCAGCAGAATGGGACGGTCCCCCTACGAGCAGTACTTC. The rearrangement uses TRBV6-6 and TRBJ2-7; tentatively, D is TRBD1 or TRBD2 (5 bases each). V was shortened by 6 bases and J by 2 bases, with 14 bases between the two germline ends. CDR1 and CDR2 (germline): MNHNY, SVGAGI (reference sequence). The CDR3 covers 14 residues.

This sequence joins TRBV2 and TRBJ1-5; tentatively, D is TRBD1 (5 bases). CDR3 length equals 13 residues. The V end was cut by 7 bases, the J end by 2 bases, with 9 bases between. CDR1 SNHLY and CDR2 FYNNEI come from the germline V gene. The CDR3: CASNVGGNQPQHF. The CDR3, as DNA: TGTGCCAGCAATGTAGGGGGCAATCAGCCCCAGCATTTT. The variable domain in full, with the rest retrieved from reference TRBV2 and TRBJ1-5, is EPEVTQTPSHQVTQMGQEVILRCVPISNHLYFYWYRQILGQKVEFLVSFYNNEISEKSEIFDDQFSVERPDGSNFTLKIRSTKLEDSAMYFCASNVGGNQPQHFGDGTRLSIL.

This clone appeared a single time. This rearrangement joins TRBV11-3 to TRBJ2-1; 10 positions agree with TRBD1. The germline gives CDR1 SGHNT, CDR2 YENEEA. The V and J ends lost 5 bases and 6 bases, in that order; junction bases with no gene match: 7. The CDR3 consists of 15 residues. CDR3 sequence (DNA): TGTGCCAGCAGCGGACCCGGGACAGGGGTCAATGAGCAGTTCTTC. This sequence encodes CASSGPGTGVNEQFF.

The genes are TRBV27 and TRBJ1-1, with D hard to call. Trimming stripped 5 bases from V and 1 base from J, with 11 bases between. CDR3 length equals 14 residues. Germline CDR1 reads MNHEY; CDR2 reads SMNVEV (reference sequence). Here the CDR3 DNA reads TGTGCCAGCAGTCCAGGACTGCGGAACACTGAAGCTTTCTTT. Translation gives CASSPGLRNTEAFF.

V is TRBV18 and J is TRBJ1-2, with TRBD1 as a possible D gene (5 bases). From germline, CDR1 is KGHSH and CDR2 LQKENI. The ends were cut back, 3 bases at V and 5 bases at J, with 13 bases in the middle. The CDR3 is made up of 14 amino acids. The CDR3 sequence is CASSPGDRRYGYTF. DNA for the CDR3: TGTGCCAGCTCACCGGGGGACCGGAGGTATGGCTACACCTTC.

The chain joins TRBV9 to TRBJ1-3; D is uncertain. Germline V gene lookup returns CDR1 SGDLS and CDR2 YYNGEE. The CDR3 spans 16 residues. V gave up 2 bases and J gave up 0 bases, with 12 bases separating them. The CDR3 nucleotides read TGTGCCAGCAGCGTGTCCCATGGGGACTCTGGAAACACCATATATTTT. Translating gives CASSVSHGDSGNTIYF.

The J gene is TRBJ2-2, the V gene TRBV5-1; 7 positions match TRBD1. V gave up 5 bases and J gave up 5 bases; unmatched junction bases: 12. The CDR3 totals 16 residues. Germline V gene sequence: CDR1 SGHRS, CDR2 YFSETQ. The CDR3 DNA is TGCGCCAGCAGGAAACAGGGGCTATTGGGTACCGGGGAGCTGTTTTTT. It specifies CASRKQGLLGTGELFF.

The chain has TRBV11-2 and TRBJ2-5; TRBD2 matches 11 bases. Germline V gene sequence: CDR1 SGHAT, CDR2 FQNNGV. The CDR3 has 16 residues. J lost 1 base, V lost 5 bases, and 6 bases had no gene match. The DNA of the CDR3 is TGTGCCAGCAGCCCGGGGACTAGCGGCTTCCAAGAGACCCAGTACTTC. As protein: CASSPGTSGFQETQYF.

V and J are TRBV10-3 and TRBJ1-5; D is uncertain. The CDR3 covers 16 residues. The V and J ends lost 3 bases and 0 bases respectively, with 12 bases between them. CDR1 is ENHRY and CDR2 is SYGVKD in the germline V gene. DNA of the CDR3: TGTGCCATCAGTGACGGCCTATCATATAGCAATCAGCCCCAGCATTTT. It codes for CAISDGLSYSNQPQHF.